Detailed here is one T cell receptor (beta chain). Source study methods: Amplifying reference gene primers gave estimates of nucleated cell counts. Profiled with immunoSEQ multiplex PCR; TCRdb holds only in-frame clones, not every one. That table supplies the V and J calls and clone size; D and trimming were determined from the DNA. Here the sample spans roughly 200,000 clones, under 90% being singletons. This record belongs to a study of blood T cell repertoires in COVID-19. About the study: In each case, the material was cDNA or gDNA derived from T cells, B-cell-depleted T cells, or PBMCs.

During active infection, Seattle patients enrolled and were then monitored through disease. Germline-derived CDR1 and CDR2 are PRHDT and FYEKMQ (reference sequence). The ends were cut back, 11 bases at V and 3 bases at J, with 13 bases in the middle. There are 12 residues in the CDR3. Sequencing used peripheral blood. The sequence was obtained from a person aged 70 to 85 with COVID-19, enrolled during active disease. The V call is TRBV13, the J call TRBJ1-2; D ambiguous. This CDR3 reads CACRNRHYGYTF. CDR3 DNA: TGTGCCTGTAGGAACAGACACTATGGCTACACCTTC.